These 29 T cell receptor beta chains were sequenced from one sample in a study of T-cell reconstitution after alpha-beta-depleted transplantation in children. Unique molecular identifiers featured in how the TCRbeta library was prepared. TCRdb recomputed calls from the PCR reads with MiXCR, one row per CDR3 protein. The table includes almost 500,000 distinct CDR3 sequences, under 15% detected once. The specimen comprised PBMCs from the stem cell graft donor, sampled from the stem cell graft. Receptors originate from a human donor who donated a stem cell graft to a child with combined immunodeficiency.

On this clonotype: At one of its ends the junction is not consistent with the germline gene, which may arise from a read error. The chain combines TRBV29-1 with TRBJ1-1; D unclear. The germline V gene encodes CDR1 SQVTM and CDR2 ANQGSEA. CDR3 size: 14 residues. CDR3 loop: CSVVGRRMNTEPFF. As DNA, the CDR3 is TGCAGCGTTGTGGGCCGGAGAATGAACACTGAACCTTTCTTT.

The chain has TRBV10-3 and TRBJ2-5; TRBD2 agrees at 12 bases. V lost 10 bases to trimming and J lost 2 bases; unmatched junction nucleotides: 5. This CDR3 spans 14 amino acids. Per germline, CDR1 ENHRY and CDR2 SYGVKD. The CDR3 coding sequence is TGTGCCACGGGACTAGCGGGCTCGCAAGAGACCCAGTACTTC. It translates to CATGLAGSQETQYF.

In this sample, this clonotype turned up a few times. The chain uses TRBV14 and TRBJ2-6; D gene unclear. The CDR3 spans 15 residues. Trimming removed 3 bases at V and 0 bases at J, with 6 bases between. Looked up from germline, CDR1 is SGHDN and CDR2 is FVKESK. CDR3 sequence: CASSHGSSGANVLTF. DNA for the CDR3: TGTGCCAGCAGCCATGGGTCCTCTGGGGCCAACGTCCTGACTTTC.

The CDR3 region is CSARGDNQETQYF. CDR3 sequence (DNA): TGCAGTGCTAGGGGGGACAATCAAGAGACCCAGTACTTC. This rearrangement joins TRBV20-1 to TRBJ2-5; D may be TRBD1 (6 bases). Per the germline V gene, CDR1 is DFQATT and CDR2 is SNEGSKA (reference sequence). Deletions cut 3 bases from V and 2 bases from J, with 10 bases between. CDR3 size: 13 residues.

This clonotype was seen repeatedly, ten times or more. V and J are TRBV5-5 and TRBJ1-1; D is undetermined. V shed 4 bases and J shed 6 bases, with 10 bases lying between them. The CDR3 runs to 12 residues. Germline CDR1 SGHKS, CDR2 YYEKEE (reference sequence). The CDR3 DNA is TGTGCCAGCAGCCCGGGGAGCTCTGAAGCTTTCTTT. Residues: CASSPGSSEAFF.

This clonotype was seen ten or more times. This chain links TRBV10-3 with TRBJ2-5, with unresolved D. CDR1 and CDR2 (germline): ENHRY, SYGVKD. The CDR3 extends over 11 amino acids. CDR3 region: CALSLPETQYF. In nucleotides, the CDR3 is TGTGCTCTTTCTTTACCGGAGACCCAGTACTTC.

The J gene is TRBJ1-3, the V gene TRBV27; maybe TRBD1 (5 bases). The germline V and J ends were trimmed by 6 bases and 0 bases, with 12 bases remaining between them. There are 15 residues in the CDR3. Germline values: CDR1 MNHEY, CDR2 SMNVEV (reference sequence). The CDR3 sequence is CASRPGLSSGNTIYF. In DNA form, the CDR3 reads TGTGCCAGCAGACCGGGACTGAGCTCTGGAAACACCATATATTTT.

The chain couples TRBV6-5 to TRBJ1-1; D gene uncertain. The germline gives CDR1 MNHEY, CDR2 SVGAGI. V lost 4 bases and J 0 bases, leaving 15 bases between the germline ends. CDR3 length: 16 amino acids. The CDR3 DNA follows: TGTGCCAGCAGTTGGGCGAGCGGCTCCGTGAACACTGAAGCTTTCTTT. It yields the protein CASSWASGSVNTEAFF.

CDR3 amino acids: CAWRADRTGGSPLHF. CDR3 DNA sequence: TGTGCCTGGAGGGCGGATCGGACAGGGGGCTCACCCCTCCACTTT. The chain joins TRBV30 to TRBJ1-6, with 11 bases fitting TRBD1. Germline values: CDR1 GTSNPN, CDR2 SVGIG (reference sequence). The CDR3 extends over 15 amino acids. Trimming cost V 3 bases and J 10 bases; bases outside gene matches: 8.

The V call is TRBV19, the J call TRBJ2-1; TRBD2 agrees at 13 bases. The ends lost 2 bases at V and 12 bases at J; junction bases unmatched: 7. This CDR3 is 15 amino acids long. Germline V CDR1 and CDR2: LNHDA, SQIVND (reference sequence). CDR3 in amino acids: CASSITSGRVGGQFF. As DNA, the CDR3 is TGTGCCAGTAGTATAACTAGCGGGAGGGTTGGGGGGCAGTTCTTC.

The chain has TRBV5-6 and TRBJ1-2, with 7 bases lining up with TRBD1. V trimming: 4 bases; J trimming: 8 bases; junction bases outside the gene matches: 8. The CDR3 is 13 amino acids. CDR1 is SGHDT, CDR2 YYEEEE, per germline. The CDR3 nucleotides are TGTGCCAGCAGCACGCCGACAGGGCGGGGCTACACCTTC. Translating gives CASSTPTGRGYTF.

This clonotype was seen a handful of times. The rearrangement links TRBV27 to TRBJ2-1; the D call may be TRBD1 or TRBD2 (5 bases each). V lost 8 bases and J 0 bases, leaving 17 bases between the germline ends. CDR3 length: 16 residues. CDR1 and CDR2 (germline): MNHEY, SMNVEV (reference sequence). The CDR3 loop reads CASRQDGGGSYNEQFF. Here the CDR3 DNA reads TGTGCCAGCCGGCAGGATGGTGGGGGCTCCTACAATGAGCAGTTCTTC.

The chain links TRBV20-1 to TRBJ1-4; D is uncertain. V was trimmed by 0 bases and J by 8 bases, leaving 19 bases between them. CDR1 is DFQATT and CDR2 is SNEGSKA in the germline V gene (reference sequence). The CDR3 runs to 16 residues. CDR3: CSARDAATQVDEKLFF. The CDR3 region has the DNA TGCAGTGCTAGAGATGCGGCTACCCAGGTTGACGAAAAACTGTTTTTT.

This clonotype showed up many times. The V call is TRBV12-3 or TRBV12-4, the J call TRBJ2-5, with 7 positions matching TRBD2. The length of the CDR3 is 16 residues. Unmatched junction bases numbered 9, after V lost 2 bases and J lost 3 bases. In DNA form, the CDR3 reads TGTGCCAGCAGTTTAAGGAACGGGAGGCCCGAAGAGACCCAGTACTTC. This translates into CASSLRNGRPEETQYF.

This clonotype has only a few counts. The CDR3 coding sequence is TGTGCCAGCAGCGGGACAGGGGGCGCCGGACAAGAGACCCAGTACTTC. It is translated as CASSGTGGAGQETQYF. This sequence joins TRBV9 and TRBJ2-5, with 11 bases fitting TRBD1. Germline values: CDR1 SGDLS, CDR2 YYNGEE. This CDR3 has 16 amino acids. Trimming took 3 bases from V and 2 from J; bases not matched to a gene: 6.

This chain joins TRBV5-5 and TRBJ2-1; the D gene is possibly TRBD1 (5 bases). Trimming took 1 base from V and 6 from J, leaving 8 bases between them. Germline V gives CDR1 SGHKS, CDR2 YYEKEE (reference sequence). The CDR3 extends over 13 amino acids. The CDR3 loop is CASSLTGSNEQFF. DNA of the CDR3: TGTGCCAGCAGCTTGACAGGTAGCAATGAGCAGTTCTTC. Full variable domain (outside the CDR3, taken from reference TRBV5-5 and TRBJ2-1): DAGVTQSPTHLIKTRGQQVTLRCSPISGHKSVSWYQQVLGQGPQFIFQYYEKEERGRGNFPDRFSARQFPNYSSELNVNALLLGDSALYLCASSLTGSNEQFFGPGTRLTVL.

The chain uses TRBV5-5 and TRBJ2-7, with no clear D. In germline, CDR1 is SGHKS, CDR2 YYEKEE (reference sequence). V was trimmed by 2 bases and J by 3 bases, leaving 9 bases between them. CDR3 length: 13 residues. Here the CDR3 reads CASSFGSLYEQYF. The CDR3 nucleotides are TGTGCCAGCAGCTTCGGCAGCCTCTACGAGCAGTACTTC.

The table lists this clonotype with a few counts. The chain has TRBV3-1 and TRBJ2-5, with 10 bases that match TRBD2. CDR1 and CDR2 from the germline V gene are LGHDT and YNNKEL (reference sequence). This CDR3 has 18 amino acids. V lost 0 bases to trimming and J lost 2 bases; unmatched junction nucleotides: 9. CDR3 in DNA: TGTGCCAGCAGCCAAGAGGAATGGGTAGCGGGGGGTCAAGAGACCCAGTACTTC. Protein product: CASSQEEWVAGGQETQYF.

The chain combines TRBV2 with TRBJ2-3; D is unresolved. V was trimmed by 3 bases and J by 2 bases, leaving 18 bases between them. Germline lookup yields CDR1 SNHLY and CDR2 FYNNEI. The CDR3 covers 17 residues. The CDR3 DNA reads TGTGCCAGCAGTGATTGGAAAACCGGCCCTCCCACAGATACGCAGTATTTT. Protein product: CASSDWKTGPPTDTQYF. Drawing the rest from reference TRBV2 and TRBJ2-3, the complete variable domain is EPEVTQTPSHQVTQMGQEVILRCVPISNHLYFYWYRQILGQKVEFLVSFYNNEISEKSEIFDDQFSVERPDGSNFTLKIRSTKLEDSAMYFCASSDWKTGPPTDTQYFGPGTRLTVL.

This clonotype was observed at least ten times. The rearrangement uses TRBV7-9 and TRBJ2-7; D may be TRBD1 (5 bases). Germline lookup yields CDR1 SEHNR and CDR2 FQNEAQ (reference sequence). This CDR3 is built from 14 residues. V was pared by 3 bases and J by 2 bases, with 11 bases between. Here the CDR3 DNA reads TGTGCCAGCAGCTTCCCCGACAGTGCCTACGAGCAGTACTTC. It codes for CASSFPDSAYEQYF.

Only one count was recorded for this clonotype. The J gene is TRBJ2-1, the V gene TRBV7-9, with unresolved D. Germline CDR1 is SEHNR and CDR2 is FQNEAQ (reference sequence). The CDR3 is made up of 11 amino acids. V dropped 4 bases and J dropped 13 bases, with 11 bases sitting between them. The CDR3: CASSSRGVQFF. Written as DNA, the CDR3 is TGTGCCAGCAGCTCCCGCGGAGTCCAGTTCTTC. Using reference TRBV7-9 and TRBJ2-1 for the parts outside the CDR3, the full variable domain is DTGVSQNPRHKITKRGQNVTFRCDPISEHNRLYWYRQTLGQGPEFLTYFQNEAQLEKSRLLSDRFSAERPKGSFSTLEIQRTEQGDSAMYLCASSSRGVQFFGPGTRLTVL.

The rearrangement uses TRBV12-3 or TRBV12-4 and TRBJ2-7; 14 bases are shared with TRBD2. The J segment lost 1 base and the V segment lost 5 bases, leaving 4 bases of the junction unmatched. The CDR3 is 16 residues long. The CDR3 loop is CASSHRLAGGSYEQYF. CDR3 nucleotides: TGTGCCAGCAGTCATCGACTAGCGGGGGGGTCCTACGAGCAGTACTTC.

The chain uses TRBV27 and TRBJ2-3; 9 nucleotides align to TRBD1. Germline V gene data show CDR1 as MNHEY and CDR2 as SMNVEV (reference sequence). The V segment lost 7 bases and the J segment 5 bases; nucleotides outside the gene matches: 10. The CDR3 is made up of 15 amino acids. The chain's CDR3 is CASTQPGQGGDTQYF. CDR3 sequence (DNA): TGTGCCAGCACCCAACCGGGACAGGGTGGAGATACGCAGTATTTT.

This clonotype turned up a few times. The J gene is TRBJ1-1, the V gene TRBV20-1; possibly TRBD1 for D (5 bases). Trimming took 7 bases from V and 12 from J, leaving 15 bases between them. The length of the CDR3 is 10 residues. Germline CDR1 is DFQATT and CDR2 is SNEGSKA (reference sequence). In DNA form, the CDR3 reads TGCAGTGTTGATGGGGGTGGGTCTTTCTTT. Residues: CSVDGGGSFF.

The sample holds many counts of this clonotype. V is TRBV5-5 and J is TRBJ2-7, with TRBD1 matching over 9 bases. The junction had 8 bases not matched to a gene; V was cut back by 2 bases and J by 2 bases. Germline V CDR1 and CDR2: SGHKS, YYEKEE (reference sequence). The CDR3 spans 16 residues. CDR3 bases: TGTGCCAGCAGCTTTTTTCGACAGGGGGGCACCTACGAGCAGTACTTC. Protein: CASSFFRQGGTYEQYF.

The gene calls are TRBV4-3 and TRBJ1-5; D possibly corresponds to TRBD1 (5 bases). Trimming stripped 1 base from V and 7 bases from J, with 8 bases between. The germline CDR1 and CDR2 sequences are LGHNA and YSLEER. The CDR3 has 13 amino acids. This chain's CDR3 is CASSQGQGQPQHF. The DNA of the CDR3 is TGCGCCAGCAGCCAAGGTCAGGGCCAGCCCCAGCATTTT.

This clonotype was seen many times. V usage is TRBV9 and J usage is TRBJ2-3; D is ambiguous. With 0 bases removed from V and 0 bases from J, the gap between germline ends came to 8 bases. The CDR3 runs to 15 residues. Germline CDR1 and CDR2: SGDLS and YYNGEE. The CDR3 nucleotides are TGTGCCAGCAGCGTAGCTCTTAGGAGCACAGATACGCAGTATTTT. Translation: CASSVALRSTDTQYF. Full variable domain (rest looked up from reference TRBV9 and TRBJ2-3): DSGVTQTPKHLITATGQRVTLRCSPRSGDLSVYWYQQSLDQGLQFLIQYYNGEERAKGNILERFSAQQFPDLHSELNLSSLELGDSALYFCASSVALRSTDTQYFGPGTRLTVL.

This clonotype has more than one count but fewer than ten. The chain joins TRBV4-2 to TRBJ2-7, with 9 bases identical to TRBD1. The germline gives CDR1 LGHNA, CDR2 YNFKEQ. CDR3 size: 13 residues. J lost 10 bases, V lost 4 bases, and 8 bases had no gene match. CDR3 in amino acids: CASSRERDRDQYF. CDR3 in DNA: TGTGCCAGCAGCCGAGAGCGGGACAGGGATCAGTACTTC.

In this sample, this clonotype turned up a few times. V usage is TRBV30 and J usage is TRBJ1-3, with TRBD1 identical over 7 bases. From germline, CDR1 is GTSNPN and CDR2 SVGIG (reference sequence). CDR3 length: 13 residues. Germline trimming cut 2 bases from V and 9 bases from J; bases unmatched to any gene: 7. For the CDR3, the DNA is TGTGCCTGGAGTAAGGGGGCCACGGCCACCATATATTTT. Its protein is CAWSKGATATIYF.